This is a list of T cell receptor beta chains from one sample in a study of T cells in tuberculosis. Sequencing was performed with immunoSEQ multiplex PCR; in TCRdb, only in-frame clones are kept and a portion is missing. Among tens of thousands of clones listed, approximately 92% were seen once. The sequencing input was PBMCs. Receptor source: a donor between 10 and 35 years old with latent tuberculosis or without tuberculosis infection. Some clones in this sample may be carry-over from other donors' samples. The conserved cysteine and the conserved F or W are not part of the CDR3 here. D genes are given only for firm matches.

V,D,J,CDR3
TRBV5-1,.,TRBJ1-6,ASSLDRNSPLH
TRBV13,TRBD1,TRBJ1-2,ASSFDRQGYYGYT
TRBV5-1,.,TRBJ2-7,ASSPEGRKEQY
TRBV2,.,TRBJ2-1,ASSYYNEQF
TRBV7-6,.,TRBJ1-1,ASSAYGTEAF
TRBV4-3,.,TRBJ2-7,ASSQTSTSYEQY
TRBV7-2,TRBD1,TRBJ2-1,ASSLRTGETNEQF
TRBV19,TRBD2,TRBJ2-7,ASTLSGQPYEQY
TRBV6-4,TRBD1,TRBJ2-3,ASSERDRVAGTQY
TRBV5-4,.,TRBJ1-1,ASSLGGRRDTEAF
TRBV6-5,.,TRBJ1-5,ASSYSYGQPQH
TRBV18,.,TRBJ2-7,ASSPAGAYEQY
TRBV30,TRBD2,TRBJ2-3,ACHGTSADTQY
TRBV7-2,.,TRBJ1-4,ASSLGPGTNEKLF
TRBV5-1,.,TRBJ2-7,ASSNRESSYEQY
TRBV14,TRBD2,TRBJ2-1,ASSHPGLRHYNEQF
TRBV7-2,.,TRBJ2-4,ASSLVGGTKNIQY
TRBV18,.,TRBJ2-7,ASSPRRSYEQY
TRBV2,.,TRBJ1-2,ASSEDNRVGGYT
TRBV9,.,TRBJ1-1,ASSVDQVSNTEAF
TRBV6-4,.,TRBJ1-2,ASRLSSYSGNYGYT
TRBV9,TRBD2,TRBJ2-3,ASSVAGGRGDTQY
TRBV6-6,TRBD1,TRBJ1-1,AIRTGHTEAF
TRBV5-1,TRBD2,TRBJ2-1,ASSGGRLAGQDEQF
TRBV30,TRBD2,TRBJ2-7,AWSGGRGLAGANLDLDYEQY
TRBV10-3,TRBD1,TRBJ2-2,AISEVAQDRNYYTGELF
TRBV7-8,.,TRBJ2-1,ASSLPRDLYNEQF
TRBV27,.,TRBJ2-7,ASSFGTGSDEQY
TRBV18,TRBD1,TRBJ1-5,ASSPGTGGPNQPQH
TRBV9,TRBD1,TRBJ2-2,ASSVAQGDTGELF
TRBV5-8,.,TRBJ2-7,ASSSGQTYYEQY
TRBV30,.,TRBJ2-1,ARRGREGSNEQF
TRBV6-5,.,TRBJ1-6,ASSSPSPISPLH
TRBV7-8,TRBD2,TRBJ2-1,ALSREGSYNEQF
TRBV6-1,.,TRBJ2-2,ASRASGTGELF
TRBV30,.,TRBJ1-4,AWGTGSQLGKLF
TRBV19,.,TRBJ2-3,ASWDSYLTDTQY
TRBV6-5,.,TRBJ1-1,ASSHDGRAGTEAF
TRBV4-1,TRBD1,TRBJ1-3,ARGQGTGNTIY
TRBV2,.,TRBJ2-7,ASSEGGKQGYEQY
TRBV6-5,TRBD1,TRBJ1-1,ASSPGGIGGTEAF
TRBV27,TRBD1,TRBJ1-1,ASSPQGRPVAF
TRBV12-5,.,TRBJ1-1,ASGLVLGPDTEAF
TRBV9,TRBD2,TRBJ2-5,ASNVAGETQY
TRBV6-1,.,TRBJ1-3,ASSHRAGNTIY
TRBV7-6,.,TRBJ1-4,ASSPDKVDEKLF
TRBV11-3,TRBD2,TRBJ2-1,ASSFNLAGGNEQF
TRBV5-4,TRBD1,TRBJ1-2,ASSDRGGPSYGYT
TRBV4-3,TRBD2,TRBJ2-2,ASSQDMVPGLAGGPTGELF
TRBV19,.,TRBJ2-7,ASSTTAGISEQY
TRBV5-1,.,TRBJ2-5,ASSFDRWGETQY
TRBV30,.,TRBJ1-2,AWRRSDYGYT